This T cell receptor (beta chain) was retrieved from a study of molecular identifiers for immune sequencing clone quantification. CD8+CD4-CCR7+CD45RA+ sorting gave the naive CD8 T cells. Using its own MiXCR run on the PCR reads, TCRdb lists one record per CDR3 protein. The sample contains fewer than 350,000 distinct CDR3 sequences, about 21% of which appear only once. Overall study findings and caveats: Whereas clones above 20 RNA copies held under 1% of naive-cell molecules, they held over 97% of effector molecules. Highly expanded clone sizes could be underestimated through barcode sharing by identical TCR molecules.

CDR3 size: 14 residues. V lost 0 bases and J lost 1, with 9 bases in between. CDR1 GTSNPN and CDR2 SVGIG come from the germline V gene (reference sequence). Remarks on this clonotype: Antigen unknown. A much larger clone lies a single base off, so this may be a read error.

The chain joins TRBV30 to TRBJ1-1; D call uncertain. The source material was naive CD8+ T cells from blood, with Jurkat cell RNA spiked in. Subset given: FACS-sorted CD8+CD4-CCR7+CD45RA+ naive T cells. This clonotype was sampled from a human donor in good health. Some libraries in this study had Jurkat cell RNA spiked in. CDR3 nucleotides: TGTGCCTGGAGTGTACCCTGCCAGAACACTGAAGCTTTCTTT. Its translation is CAWSVPCQNTEAFF. Full variable domain (rest looked up from reference TRBV30 and TRBJ1-1): SQTIHQWPATLVQPVGSPLSLECTVEGTSNPNLYWYRQAAGRGLQLLFYSVGIGQISSEVPQNLSASRPQDRQFILSSKKLLLSDSGFYLCAWSVPCQNTEAFFGQGTRLTVV.